This section outlines one T cell receptor beta chain sequence together with its context. These data originate in a study of blood T cell repertoires in COVID-19. V gave up 6 bases and J gave up 3 bases, with 18 bases separating them. CDR1 MNHNY and CDR2 SVGAGI come from the germline V gene (reference sequence). This CDR3 has 15 residues. Per the authors' pipeline: By means of reference gene primer amplification, nucleated cell counts were estimated. Here immunoSEQ multiplex PCR was the method, and the copy in TCRdb shows in-frame clones only, minus some. V, J and clone size were drawn from that table, and D and trimming were deduced from the DNA. The sample has some 150,000 clones; around 83% are singletons.

The sequencing input was PBMCs or T cells enriched from blood (not recorded which). The TCR was taken from a woman in her fifties or sixties who had been exposed to COVID-19. V usage is TRBV6-6 and J usage is TRBJ2-7; perhaps TRBD2 as D (6 bases). The CDR3 bases are TGTGCCAGCAGCTCCCGGGGGTCAGCAGGCTACGAGCAGTACTTC. Its translation: CASSSRGSAGYEQYF.